The 14 T cell receptor beta chains reported below all come from one sample, sequenced in a study of T cell responses to AZD1222 COVID-19 vaccine. Profiled with immunoSEQ multiplex PCR; TCRdb holds only in-frame clones, not every one. The sample has about 180,000 clones, around 88% seen once. This material consisted of peripheral blood, taken on day 0 of AZD1222 vaccination. These receptors were collected from an adult in good health.

A single count supports this clone. V is TRBV5-5 and J is TRBJ1-5; 8 bases line up with TRBD1. J was trimmed by 6 bases and V by 5 bases; bases with no gene match: 7. Germline CDR1 SGHKS, CDR2 YYEKEE (reference sequence). The length of the CDR3 is 14 residues. The CDR3 coding sequence is TGTGCCAGCAGAAAGGACAGGGAGGGTCAGCCCCAGCATTTT. It encodes CASRKDREGQPQHF.

CDR3 protein: CASSNTIPEGAFF. The CDR3 DNA sequence: TGTGCCAGCAGTAACACCATCCCAGAGGGAGCTTTCTTT. V is TRBV28 and J is TRBJ1-1; D uncertain. CDR1 and CDR2 from the germline V gene are MDHEN and SYDVKM. V was trimmed by 5 bases and J by 10 bases, leaving 17 bases between them. The CDR3 has 13 amino acids.

On this clone itself: Other DNA sequences in this sample translate to the same CDR3. The genes are TRBV7-3 and TRBJ1-1; no clear D gene. The CDR3 extends over 14 amino acids. Germline V gene sequence: CDR1 SGHTA, CDR2 FQGTGA. Trimming shortened V by 2 bases and J by 1 base, and 8 bases separated the two germline ends. The CDR3 DNA reads as TGTGCCAGCAGCTTAGGGCACCAGAACACTGAAGCTTTCTTT. This translates into CASSLGHQNTEAFF.

The chain recombines TRBV3-1 (or the pseudogene TRBV3-2) with TRBJ1-2; the D is unclear. V gave up 5 bases and J gave up 6 bases, with 16 bases separating them. This CDR3 has 14 amino acids. The germline V gene has CDR1 LGHDT and CDR2 YNNKEL (reference sequence). The CDR3, as DNA: TGTGCCAGCAGCACCCCCCACCGACTGCATGGCTACACCTTC. As protein: CASSTPHRLHGYTF.

The chain links TRBV2 to TRBJ1-1; no definite D call. V gave up 3 bases and J gave up 1 base, with 6 bases separating them. Per the germline V gene, CDR1 is SNHLY and CDR2 is FYNNEI. CDR3 length equals 13 residues. The CDR3 region has the DNA TGTGCCAGCAGTGAGGCGCCGAACACTGAAGCTTTCTTT. The encoded protein is CASSEAPNTEAFF.

The chain recombines TRBV6-5 with TRBJ2-3; 7 bases are shared with TRBD1. J gave up 3 bases and V 6 bases, and 3 bases lay outside the gene matches. Germline CDR1 MNHEY, CDR2 SVGAGI. The CDR3 runs to 13 residues. This CDR3 is CASSRDRTDTQYF. In DNA form, the CDR3 reads TGTGCCAGCAGCCGGGACAGAACAGATACGCAGTATTTT.

The genes are TRBV3-1 (or the pseudogene TRBV3-2) and TRBJ1-2, with D unclear. The CDR3 contains 13 residues. In germline, CDR1 is LGHDT, CDR2 YNNKEL (reference sequence). The V gene lost 6 bases and the J gene lost 8 bases, with 16 bases spanning the gap. CDR3 amino acids: CASRPSPTGGYTF. The DNA of the CDR3 is TGTGCCAGCAGACCGTCCCCCACGGGGGGCTACACCTTC.

The chain links TRBV2 to TRBJ1-2, with 9 bases identical to TRBD1. With V trimmed by 10 bases and J by 4 bases, 10 bases remained unmatched. This CDR3 comprises 14 residues. CDR1 is SNHLY and CDR2 is FYNNEI in the germline V gene. In DNA, the CDR3 is TGTGCCACCGTCCCGGGACAGGGACCCTATGGCTACACCTTC. Translation: CATVPGQGPYGYTF.

The chain carries TRBV18 and TRBJ1-5; D remains unclear. The V end was cut by 2 bases, the J end by 5 bases, with 16 bases between. The CDR3 sequence is 16 residues long. Germline CDR1 is KGHSH and CDR2 is LQKENI. The CDR3 sequence: CASSPGSGRRDQPQHF. Written as DNA, the CDR3 is TGTGCCAGCTCACCAGGGTCCGGGAGAAGGGATCAGCCCCAGCATTTT. The full variable domain, with the rest looked up from reference TRBV18 and TRBJ1-5, is NAGVMQNPRHLVRRRGQEARLRCSPMKGHSHVYWYRQLPEEGLKFMVYLQKENIIDESGMPKERFSAEFPKEGPSILRIQQVVRGDSAAYFCASSPGSGRRDQPQHFGDGTRLSIL.

This rearrangement joins TRBV2 to TRBJ2-2; weak D call: TRBD1 (5 bases). The V gene lost 5 bases and the J gene lost 8 bases, with 15 bases spanning the gap. CDR1 is SNHLY, CDR2 FYNNEI, per germline. This CDR3 is built from 14 residues. CDR3 region: CASSQLRVEGELFF. The CDR3 DNA follows: TGTGCCAGCAGTCAACTCAGGGTAGAGGGGGAGCTGTTTTTT.

This chain joins TRBV27 and TRBJ2-1, with a weak D call TRBD2 (6 bases). This CDR3 is built from 14 residues. Per the germline V gene, CDR1 is MNHEY and CDR2 is SMNVEV (reference sequence). With 10 bases removed from V and 4 bases from J, the gap between germline ends came to 17 bases. The CDR3 coding sequence is TGTGCCACCGTGCGGCTAGCGAGGTACAATGAGCAGTTCTTC. As protein: CATVRLARYNEQFF.

This chain connects TRBV29-1 to TRBJ1-2; the D is unclear. This CDR3 comprises 11 residues. In germline, CDR1 is SQVTM, CDR2 ANQGSEA. Trimming removed 4 bases from V and 6 bases from J, with 9 bases in between. CDR3 region: CSVALVHGYTF. The CDR3 DNA reads as TGCAGCGTTGCCCTCGTCCATGGCTACACCTTC.

V and J are TRBV6-5 and TRBJ2-5, with 9 bases that match TRBD2. V was pared by 4 bases and J by 4 bases, with 1 base of the junction left unmatched. Germline V gene lookup returns CDR1 MNHEY and CDR2 SVGAGI. This CDR3 has 13 amino acids. CDR3 in DNA: TGTGCCAGCAGTTTACTAGCGGGAGAGACCCAGTACTTC. Its protein is CASSLLAGETQYF.

The chain couples TRBV5-6 to TRBJ1-5; D uncertain. Trimming stripped 4 bases from V and 6 bases from J, with 11 bases between. The CDR3 sequence is 13 residues long. CDR1 and CDR2 from the germline V gene are SGHDT and YYEEEE. The CDR3 coding sequence is TGTGCCAGCAGCCTATGGGAGGGTCAGCCCCAGCATTTT. Its protein is CASSLWEGQPQHF.